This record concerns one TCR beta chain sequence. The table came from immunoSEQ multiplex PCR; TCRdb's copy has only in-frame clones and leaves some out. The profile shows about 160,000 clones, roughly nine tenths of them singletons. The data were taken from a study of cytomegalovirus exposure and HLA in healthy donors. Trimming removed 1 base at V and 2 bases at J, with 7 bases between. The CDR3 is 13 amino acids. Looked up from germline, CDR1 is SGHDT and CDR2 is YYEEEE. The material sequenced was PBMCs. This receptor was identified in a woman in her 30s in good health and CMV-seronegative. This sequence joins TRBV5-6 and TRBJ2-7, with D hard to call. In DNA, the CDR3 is TGTGCCAGCAGCTTGCCCGTAGCCTACGAGCAGTACTTC. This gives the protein CASSLPVAYEQYF.